This TCR beta chain was sequenced in a study of OX40 agonist ivuxolimab in advanced cancers. The data were produced by immunoSEQ multiplex PCR, yet TCRdb's version contains in-frame clones alone and is incomplete. Of some 72,000 clones in the sample, around 90% were seen once. The CDR3 has 13 residues. V trimming: 7 bases; J trimming: 5 bases; junction bases outside the gene matches: 5. Germline assignment: CDR1 MNHEY and CDR2 SMNVEV (reference sequence). Systemic immunosuppression or a history of autoimmune disease excluded patients. The TCR sequence derives from an adult with an advanced solid tumor such as melanoma, head and neck, liver or kidney cancer. The sequencing here drew on CD4+ or CD8+ T cells sorted from blood, taken in a trial of the OX40 agonist ivuxolimab. The chain links TRBV27 to TRBJ2-7; 10 positions agree with TRBD2. CDR3 sequence: CASNSGGPNEQYF. CDR3 nucleotides: TGTGCCAGCAATAGCGGGGGGCCAAACGAGCAGTACTTC.